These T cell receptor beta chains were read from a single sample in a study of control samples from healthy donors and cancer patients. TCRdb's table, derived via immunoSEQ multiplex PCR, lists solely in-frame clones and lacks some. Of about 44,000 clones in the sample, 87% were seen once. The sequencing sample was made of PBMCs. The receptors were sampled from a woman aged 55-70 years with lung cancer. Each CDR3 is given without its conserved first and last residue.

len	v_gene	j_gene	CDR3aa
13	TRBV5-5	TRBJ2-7	ASSLADGTIYEQY
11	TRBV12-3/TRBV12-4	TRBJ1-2	ASSGTANYGYT
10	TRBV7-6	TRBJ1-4	ASSLGNQKLF
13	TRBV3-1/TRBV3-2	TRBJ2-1	ASSQSLARSTEQF
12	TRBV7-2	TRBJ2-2	ASSLGRETGELF
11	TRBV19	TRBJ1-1	ASSPPGITEAF
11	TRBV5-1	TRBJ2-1	ASSLDQYNEQF
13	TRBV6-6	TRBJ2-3	ASSYNLANWDTQY
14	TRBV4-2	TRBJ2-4	ASSQRSGPAKNIQY
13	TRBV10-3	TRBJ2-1	ATRFWRQLYNEQF
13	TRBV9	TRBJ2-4	ASSVEGEGENIQY
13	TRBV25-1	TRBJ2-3	ASSGLAGLTDTQY
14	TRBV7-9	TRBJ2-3	ASSRSLAKSTDTQY
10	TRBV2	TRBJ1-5	ASSTGGMPQH
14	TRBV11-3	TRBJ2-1	ASSLDSAGSYNEQF
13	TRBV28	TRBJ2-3	ASSAPSGTTDTQY
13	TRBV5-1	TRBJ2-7	ASSGGTGVSYEQY
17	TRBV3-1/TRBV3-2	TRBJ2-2	ASSQVGLAGRLMAGELF
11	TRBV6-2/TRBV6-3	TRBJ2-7	ASSWDRGYEQY
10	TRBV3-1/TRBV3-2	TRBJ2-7	ASSQGAGDPY
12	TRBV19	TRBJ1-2	ASSIQGSDYGYT
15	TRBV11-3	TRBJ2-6	ASSLGQGYSGANVLT